What follows is one TCR beta chain and its context. The assay was immunoSEQ multiplex PCR, and TCRdb's table has in-frame clones only and misses some. The sample carries around 130,000 clones, approximately 94% recorded once. This CDR3 is 11 amino acids long. Germline V gives CDR1 SQVTM, CDR2 ANQGSEA. These data are taken from a study of T cell changes during pregnancy in multiple sclerosis. This material consisted of peripheral blood, taken before pregnancy. V is TRBV29-1 and J is TRBJ2-5; D remains ambiguous. This TCR was recovered from a female donor with multiple sclerosis, enrolled in a pregnancy study. CDR3 loop: CSGVDRETQYF. In nucleotides, the CDR3 is TGCTCGGGTGTCGACCGAGAGACCCAGTACTTC. Combining the CDR3 with reference TRBV29-1 and TRBJ2-5 gives the whole variable domain SAVISQKPSRDICQRGTSLTIQCQVDSQVTMMFWYRQQPGQSLTLIATANQGSEATYESGFVIDKFPISRPNLTFSTLTVSNMSPEDSSIYLCSGVDRETQYFGPGTRLLVL.